Below, 19 T cell receptor beta chains from the same sample are listed, as sequenced in a study of response to subunit inactivated influenza vaccine. TCRdb independently ran MiXCR on the RT-PCR reads; one entry per CDR3 protein. Of about 700,000 distinct CDR3 sequences in the sample, approximately 14% were seen once. Sample: PBMCs from blood, taken about 14 days before vaccination. These receptors were collected from a man between 50 and 59 years old who received an inactivated influenza vaccine.

In this sample, this clonotype turned up many times. The DNA for the CDR3 is TGCGCCAGCAGCCAAGATCATAGCGGGAGGGCGGGTACGCAGTATTTT. This translates into CASSQDHSGRAGTQYF. The chain combines TRBV4-3 with TRBJ2-3, with 11 nucleotides matching TRBD2. The CDR3 totals 16 residues. Trimming at V came to 0 bases and at J to 8 bases, leaving 7 bases not matched to a gene. Germline CDR1 is LGHNA and CDR2 is YSLEER.

The table lists this clonotype with a few counts. V gene TRBV5-1 combines with J gene TRBJ1-1; no reliable D call. The germline V and J ends were trimmed by 5 bases and 1 base, with 9 bases remaining between them. The CDR3 is made up of 13 amino acids. Germline V gene sequence: CDR1 SGHRS, CDR2 YFSETQ. CDR3 sequence: CASRGSENTEAFF. CDR3 DNA sequence: TGCGCCAGCAGGGGGTCAGAGAACACTGAAGCTTTCTTT. Full variable domain (rest looked up from reference TRBV5-1 and TRBJ1-1): KAGVTQTPRYLIKTRGQQVTLSCSPISGHRSVSWYQQTPGQGLQFLFEYFSETQRNKGNFPGRFSGRQFSNSRSEMNVSTLELGDSALYLCASRGSENTEAFFGQGTRLTVV.

This chain uses TRBV6-2 or TRBV6-3 with TRBJ2-3, with 15 bases aligning to TRBD2. After removal of 6 bases from V and 4 bases from J, the junction contained 5 bases not matched to a gene. CDR3 length equals 16 residues. Germline values: CDR1 MNHEY, CDR2 SVGEGT. As DNA, the CDR3 is TGTGCCAGCAGATTCGGACTAGCGGGGGGGCCAGATACGCAGTATTTT. Its protein is CASRFGLAGGPDTQYF.

This clonotype came up a few times. The chain has TRBV18 and TRBJ2-3, with D unresolved. The CDR3 loop spans 14 amino acids. Trimming shortened V by 1 base and J by 6 bases, and 11 bases separated the two germline ends. Germline V gene sequence: CDR1 KGHSH, CDR2 LQKENI. In DNA form, the CDR3 reads TGTGCCAGCTCACCACTGGATACACTGGATACGCAGTATTTT. It is translated as CASSPLDTLDTQYF. Full variable domain (remainder filled in from reference TRBV18 and TRBJ2-3): NAGVMQNPRHLVRRRGQEARLRCSPMKGHSHVYWYRQLPEEGLKFMVYLQKENIIDESGMPKERFSAEFPKEGPSILRIQQVVRGDSAAYFCASSPLDTLDTQYFGPGTRLTVL.

Here the CDR3 reads CASSHEGGGIYGYTF. In DNA, the CDR3 is TGCGCCAGCAGCCATGAAGGAGGGGGCATCTATGGCTACACCTTC. V usage is TRBV4-3 and J usage is TRBJ1-2; 7 bases fit TRBD1. The CDR3 runs to 15 residues. The germline gives CDR1 LGHNA, CDR2 YSLEER. J lost 4 bases, V lost 3 bases, and 8 bases had no gene match.

This clonotype was detected only a few times. The chain uses TRBV11-2 and TRBJ1-5, with D possibly matching TRBD1 (6 bases). Trimming pared 0 bases from V and 6 bases from J, leaving 12 bases between. This CDR3 has 15 residues. Germline CDR1 SGHAT, CDR2 FQNNGV. CDR3 sequence reads: CASSLEGGQGQPQHF. CDR3 DNA: TGTGCCAGCAGCTTAGAGGGGGGGCAGGGTCAGCCCCAGCATTTT.

CDR3 residues: CASSIVLTSGANVLTF. CDR3 nucleotide sequence: TGTGCCAGTAGTATCGTCCTTACCTCTGGGGCCAACGTCCTGACTTTC. This chain connects TRBV19 to TRBJ2-6; unclear D gene. Germline V lookup: CDR1 LNHDA, CDR2 SQIVND (reference sequence). Trimming shortened V by 3 bases and J by 0 bases, and 9 bases separated the two germline ends. The length of the CDR3 is 16 residues. The full variable domain, in which reference TRBV19 and TRBJ2-6 provide the parts outside the CDR3, is DGGITQSPKYLFRKEGQNVTLSCEQNLNHDAMYWYRQDPGQGLRLIYYSQIVNDFQKGDIAEGYSVSREKKESFPLTVTSAQKNPTAFYLCASSIVLTSGANVLTFGAGSRLTVL.

This clonotype was seen ten or more times. This chain connects TRBV4-3 to TRBJ1-1, with unresolved D. Germline V gives CDR1 LGHNA, CDR2 YSLEER. The CDR3 is 13 residues long. Trimming cost V 1 base and J 1 base, with 4 bases left between them. The CDR3, as DNA: TGCGCCAGCAGCCAAGCTAGGAACACTGAAGCTTTCTTT. This translates into CASSQARNTEAFF.

The chain recombines TRBV29-1 with TRBJ2-3; perhaps TRBD1 as D (5 bases). This CDR3 has 13 residues. CDR1 is SQVTM, CDR2 ANQGSEA, per germline. Between the trimmed V and J ends, which lost 7 bases and 0 bases, there was a span of 11 bases. CDR3 DNA: TGCAGCGCCGGCGGACAAAGCACAGATACGCAGTATTTT. This codes for CSAGGQSTDTQYF.

The V gene is TRBV5-5, the J gene TRBJ2-5, with D hard to call. Germline V lookup: CDR1 SGHKS, CDR2 YYEKEE (reference sequence). This CDR3 region has 16 residues. V was pared by 0 bases and J by 2 bases, with 14 bases between. The CDR3 is CASSLDISRPQETQYF. The CDR3, as DNA: TGTGCCAGCAGCTTGGATATCAGTAGGCCTCAAGAGACCCAGTACTTC. The full variable domain, in which reference TRBV5-5 and TRBJ2-5 provide the parts outside the CDR3, is DAGVTQSPTHLIKTRGQQVTLRCSPISGHKSVSWYQQVLGQGPQFIFQYYEKEERGRGNFPDRFSARQFPNYSSELNVNALLLGDSALYLCASSLDISRPQETQYFGPGTRLLVL.

This clonotype was recorded a few times. The chain combines TRBV7-6 with TRBJ2-5, with 11 bases lining up with TRBD2. V lost 6 bases, J lost 2 bases, and 5 bases stayed unmatched. Germline values: CDR1 SGHVS, CDR2 FNYEAQ. The CDR3 is 15 amino acids. The CDR3, as DNA: TGTGCCAGCAGAATAGGGACTAGCGGACAAGAGACCCAGTACTTC. It is translated as CASRIGTSGQETQYF.

This clonotype was counted between two and nine times. This chain links TRBV20-1 with TRBJ2-7, with D tentatively TRBD1 (6 bases). Trimming removed 1 base from V and 2 bases from J, with 15 bases in between. This CDR3 spans 15 amino acids. Germline V CDR1 and CDR2: DFQATT, SNEGSKA (reference sequence). The chain's CDR3 is CSARAPGQKTYEQYF. The CDR3 DNA follows: TGCAGTGCTAGAGCCCCGGGACAAAAGACCTACGAGCAGTACTTC.

This clonotype was detected a few times. CDR3 coding DNA: TGTGCCAGCAGCCAAGGGTCCGGCGCGAGCGAGCAGTACTTC. This translates into CASSQGSGASEQYF. The chain is built from TRBV3-1 and TRBJ2-7; D gene ambiguous. Germline values: CDR1 LGHDT, CDR2 YNNKEL (reference sequence). Between the trimmed V and J ends, which lost 1 base and 6 bases, there was a span of 13 bases. The CDR3 spans 14 residues.

The sample holds a few counts of this clonotype. V and J are TRBV6-5 and TRBJ2-3; 7 bases align to TRBD2. Germline CDR1 MNHEY, CDR2 SVGAGI. The CDR3 length is 14 residues. V shed 2 bases and J 2 bases; nucleotides not matched to a gene: 1. The CDR3 coding sequence is TGTGCCAGCAGTTACACTAGCGACACAGATACGCAGTATTTT. As protein: CASSYTSDTDTQYF.

This clonotype was recorded a few times. The gene calls are TRBV7-3 and TRBJ2-2; D not resolved. The germline V and J ends were trimmed by 5 bases and 6 bases, with 7 bases remaining between them. The V gene's germline CDR1 is SGHTA and CDR2 FQGTGA. CDR3 size: 12 residues. CDR3 residues: CASSPFSGELFF. The CDR3 coding sequence is TGTGCCAGCAGCCCTTTTTCCGGGGAGCTGTTTTTT.

This chain uses TRBV19 with TRBJ1-4, with D unclear. CDR1 is LNHDA and CDR2 is SQIVND in the germline V gene (reference sequence). This CDR3 is built from 14 residues. Between the trimmed V and J ends, which lost 5 bases and 2 bases, there was a span of 9 bases. This CDR3 is CASSPQATNEKLFF. DNA of the CDR3: TGTGCCAGTAGTCCCCAGGCGACTAATGAAAAACTGTTTTTT.

The chain is built from TRBV20-1 and TRBJ2-5; maybe TRBD1 (6 bases). CDR1 and CDR2 from the germline V gene are DFQATT and SNEGSKA (reference sequence). Trimming took off 4 bases at V and 1 base at J, with 13 bases between the two ends. The length of the CDR3 is 14 residues. CDR3 DNA: TGCAGTGCTACAGCCTTGACAGGCCAAGAGACCCAGTACTTC. Its protein product is CSATALTGQETQYF.

A few counts support this clonotype. This chain connects TRBV29-1 to TRBJ1-2; weak D call: TRBD1 (5 bases). V was pared by 7 bases and J by 6 bases, with 21 bases between. This CDR3 contains 14 residues. Germline-derived CDR1 and CDR2 are SQVTM and ANQGSEA. CDR3 bases: TGCAGCGGCTCCCAGGGTACGAGTAGGGATGGCTACACCTTC. Translating gives CSGSQGTSRDGYTF.

The chain is built from TRBV7-2 and TRBJ2-2; D is uncertain. Trimming shortened V by 8 bases and J by 4 bases, and 11 bases separated the two germline ends. The CDR3 covers 13 residues. In germline, CDR1 is SGHTA, CDR2 FQGNSA. The CDR3, as DNA: TGTGCCAGCCAGACCCAAGTCACCGGGGAGCTGTTTTTT. It yields the protein CASQTQVTGELFF. The entire variable domain, with the rest obtained from reference TRBV7-2 and TRBJ2-2, is as follows: GAGVSQSPSNKVTEKGKDVELRCDPISGHTALYWYRQSLGQGLEFLIYFQGNSAPDKSGLPSDRFSAERTGGSVSTLTIQRTQQEDSAVYLCASQTQVTGELFFGEGSRLTVL.